The clone carrying this T cell receptor beta chain has more than one count but fewer than ten. Its antigen remains unidentified. V was clipped by 2 bases and J by 7 bases; unmatched bases: 5. CDR1 is KGHSH and CDR2 is LQKENI in the germline V gene. This CDR3 spans 14 amino acids. The data derive from a study of beta chain features in type 1 diabetes. Every participating donor gave one draw, a heparinised blood sample averaging about 100 mL. General study results and limits: Type 1 diabetes patients had TCRB CDR3s that were shorter (moderately but significantly so) in all four CD4+ subsets. VDJ junctions sequenced from type 1 diabetes patients showed fewer insertions and more deletions.

Expressed TCRB transcripts got sequenced, as all isolated RNA was reverse transcribed. Clones were sequenced by immunoSEQ multiplex PCR, and TCRdb holds only the in-frame ones, with some missing. The table lists 250,000 to 300,000 clones, under 8.5% of them singletons. Sequenced input: central memory CD4+ T cells from blood. V is TRBV18 and J is TRBJ1-1, with 9 bases fitting TRBD1. This clonotype was sampled from a woman aged 18-29 years in good health. The CDR3 sequence is CASSPKTGGLEAFF. CDR3 in DNA: TGTGCCAGCTCACCAAAGACAGGGGGACTTGAAGCTTTCTTT.